The rows below give T cell receptor beta chains drawn from one sample of a study of T cell responses to AZD1222 COVID-19 vaccine. Libraries were prepared by immunoSEQ multiplex PCR; TCRdb keeps only in-frame clonotypes and omits some of them. The sample yields roughly 130,000 clones, about 90% seen once. The source was peripheral blood, collected 28 days after the second AZD1222 dose. All receptors come from an adult who received the AZD1222 COVID-19 vaccine. CDR3s include the opening cysteine and the closing phenylalanine or tryptophan. The D gene is left open where the match is weak. Not every row has a clone size; where given, it reads once, few, many or a size class.

.,TRBV4-3,TRBJ1-2,once,CASSQVPDDGYTF,TGCGCCAGCAGCCAAGTTCCGGACGATGGCTACACCTTC
.,TRBV6-5,TRBJ2-2,few,CASSSGRGPGELFF,TGTGCCAGCAGCTCCGGCAGGGGTCCCGGGGAGCTGTTTTTT
.,TRBV7-9,TRBJ1-1,.,CASSLKGVVTEAFF,TGTGCCAGCAGCTTGAAGGGGGTTGTAACTGAAGCTTTCTTT
TRBD2,TRBV19,TRBJ2-1,few,CASSVGLAVYNEQFF,TGTGCCAGTAGTGTCGGACTAGCGGTCTACAATGAGCAGTTCTTC
TRBD2,TRBV11-1,TRBJ2-3,.,CASSSREGRDTQYF,TGTGCCAGCAGCTCACGGGAGGGCCGGGATACGCAGTATTTT
.,TRBV9,TRBJ2-2,.,CASSPAGSGELFF,TGTGCCAGCAGCCCCGCCGGGAGTGGGGAGCTGTTTTTT
.,TRBV9,TRBJ2-3,.,CASSVGSTDTQYF,TGTGCCAGCAGCGTAGGTAGCACAGATACGCAGTATTTT
.,TRBV19,TRBJ1-1,.,CASSGEGTEAFF,TGTGCCAGTAGTGGGGAGGGCACTGAAGCTTTCTTT
.,TRBV27,TRBJ2-7,.,CASSYQGSYEQYF,TGTGCCAGCAGTTACCAGGGGTCATACGAGCAGTACTTC
.,TRBV28,TRBJ1-2,once,CASSLTLGAKTF,TGTGCCAGCAGTTTGACCCTCGGAGCTAAAACCTTC
TRBD2,TRBV11-2,TRBJ2-3,.,CASSLDLGLANPSTDTQYF,TGTGCCAGCAGCTTAGATCTAGGACTAGCGAACCCGTCCACAGATACGCAGTATTTT
.,TRBV5-1,TRBJ1-1,once,CASQGHWNTEAFF,TGCGCCAGCCAGGGACATTGGAACACTGAAGCTTTCTTT
.,TRBV9,TRBJ1-2,.,CASSPHLQVGYGYTF,TGTGCCAGCAGCCCGCATCTTCAGGTGGGCTATGGCTACACCTTC
.,TRBV6-5,TRBJ1-3,.,CASSYLQGHSGNTIYF,TGTGCCAGCAGTTACCTACAGGGCCACTCTGGAAACACCATATATTTT
.,TRBV7-9,TRBJ1-2,.,CASSLDVNYGYTF,TGTGCCAGCAGCTTAGATGTTAACTATGGCTACACCTTC
.,TRBV7-9,TRBJ1-6,.,CASSYAGGLSYNSPLHF,TGTGCCAGCAGCTACGCGGGGGGGCTCTCCTATAATTCACCCCTCCACTTT
.,TRBV6-1,TRBJ2-5,once,CASSEGGRETQYF,TGTGCCAGCAGTGAAGGGGGGCGGGAGACCCAGTACTTC
TRBD2,TRBV6-5,TRBJ2-1,once,CASRGGLAGLNEQFF,TGTGCCAGCAGGGGAGGACTAGCGGGACTCAATGAGCAGTTCTTC
TRBD1,TRBV5-1,TRBJ1-1,.,CASSAGTGGEAFF,TGCGCCAGCAGCGCCGGGACAGGAGGTGAAGCTTTCTTT
.,TRBV4-1,TRBJ1-1,.,CASQGQNTEAFF,TGCGCCAGCCAGGGCCAGAACACTGAAGCTTTCTTT
.,TRBV14,TRBJ1-4,.,CASSRGQEKLFF,TGTGCCAGCAGCCGAGGACAAGAAAAACTGTTTTTT
.,TRBV11-1,TRBJ2-2,.,CASSLAGDRELFF,TGTGCCAGCAGCTTAGCGGGGGACCGGGAGCTGTTTTTT
.,TRBV5-8,TRBJ2-3,.,CASNRGLLGNTQYF,TGTGCCAGTAACCGGGGCCTGCTGGGGAATACGCAGTATTTT
.,TRBV21-1,TRBJ1-1,.,CASSTRQGLNTEAFF,TGTGCCAGCAGCACTCGACAGGGCTTGAACACTGAAGCTTTCTTT
.,TRBV28,TRBJ1-1,.,CASSLQAGAFF,TGTGCCAGCAGTCTCCAAGCTGGAGCTTTCTTT
.,TRBV6-2/TRBV6-3,TRBJ2-6,.,CASSKMRGAGANVLTF,TGTGCCAGCAGCAAAATGAGGGGAGCTGGGGCCAACGTCCTGACTTTC
.,TRBV7-3,TRBJ1-6,.,CASGTGDSPLHF,TGTGCCAGCGGCACAGGCGATTCACCCCTCCACTTT
.,TRBV7-2,TRBJ1-3,.,CASSLVGFGNTIYF,TGTGCCAGCAGCTTAGTAGGGTTCGGAAACACCATATATTTT
.,TRBV18,TRBJ2-7,.,CASSRGYEQYF,TGTGCCAGCTCCCGGGGTTACGAGCAGTACTTC